Sequencing of this T cell receptor (beta chain) was carried out in a study of CD8+CD57+ T cells in acquired aplastic anemia (dated by TCRdb to the late 2010s). About the investigation overall: Extracted DNA from sorted CD4+ and CD8+ cells averaged approximately 3.4 ug, ranging from roughly 0.17 to 27.4 ug.

In this study, sorted CD4+ and CD8+ T cells from the blood of healthy subjects and of severe aplastic anemia patients had their TCR repertoires deep-sequenced. Ficoll-Paque density gradient centrifugation was used to isolate peripheral blood mononuclear cells. Before DNA extraction, CD4+ and CD8+ T cells were sorted by FACS or by magnetic beads. From the cysteine through the phenylalanine, the CDR3 covers 12 amino acids. The entry retains the CDR3 DNA only, 36 bases that are in frame from base 1. Cut back by 6 bases and 7 bases, the V and J ends lie 13 bases apart. According to the germline V gene, CDR1 reads SGHTA and CDR2 reads FQGNSA. Genomic DNA served as template for TCR beta VDJ combination and CDR3 sequence profiling. TCR repertoire sequencing was run on an Illumina HiSeq 2000. Turning to the authors' computational methods: TRBV/TRBJ rearrangement plots, CDR3 size and DJ length profiles, and Simpson's diversity index were used to evaluate the repertoires. The immunodominant clone was defined as the most abundant DNA sequence in deep sequencing data. CDR3 amino acid sequences were screened for sharing across subjects and were compared with published repertoires and the VDJdb database. TCRdb reran the public reads through fastp at Q25 and MiXCR, keeping productive beta chains. Here each entry gathers all rows of one CDR3 protein and keeps the most common genes and DNA. TCRdb's processing, not the authors' own work, is the source of the V and J calls. The sample has about 190,000 distinct CDR3 sequences on record, 50% to 75% of them singletons. Clones ranked in the top ten supply 46% of the sample.

In regard to this clonotype: Its binding antigen is unknown. No much larger clone exists at a distance of one base, and base qualities are not known.

Paper-wide results and their limitations: Between patients and healthy controls, no significant difference in CD8+ Simpson's diversity was found (P=0.060). About 28 CD8+ CDR3 sequences were found in both patients and controls but appeared to be highly expressed in patients and within the immunodominant clones of the patients.

The rearrangement combines TRBV7-2 with TRBJ2-7; the D gene is possibly TRBD1 or TRBD2, with 5 bases matching each. This TCR was sampled from a human donor with severe aplastic anemia or a healthy control (not recorded which). Sequencing was carried out using sorted CD4+, CD8+, or CD8+CD57+ T cells (not recorded which) from PBMCs. The nucleotide sequence is given as TGTGCCAGCAGTTCCTTCTGGGGGGAGCAGTACTTC. Its protein product is CASSSFWGEQYF.